The source of this T cell receptor (beta chain) is a study of beta chain features in type 1 diabetes. Study conclusions and caveats: Type 1 diabetes patients showed a moderate but significant shortening of TCRB CDR3s in all four CD4+ subsets. VDJ junctions from patients with type 1 diabetes contained fewer insertions and more deletions.

A CD45RO/CCR7/CD25/CD127/CD95/CD27 panel sorted naive, central memory, regulatory and stem cell-like memory CD4+ cells. Of the isolated RNA, all was reverse transcribed, and so the sequenced material was expressed TCRB transcripts. TCRdb's table, derived via immunoSEQ multiplex PCR, lists solely in-frame clones and lacks some. The data show 300,000 to 400,000 clones, with 10% to 15% seen just once and around 0.02% held by the top ten. With 1 base removed from V and 3 bases from J, the gap between germline ends came to 13 bases. The CDR3 sequence is 15 residues long. Worth noting for this clone: No antigen is known for it.

This chain links TRBV23-1 with TRBJ2-7; D may be TRBD2 (5 bases). TRBV23-1 is reported as an ORF; its role is uncertain. The clonotype originates from a man aged 18-30 years in good health. The sequenced material came from naive CD4+ T cells from blood. This CDR3 is CASSQWAGRFYEQYF. CDR3 nucleotides: TGCGCCAGCAGTCAATGGGCGGGCCGCTTCTACGAGCAGTACTTC.